This entry lists 6 T cell receptor beta chains sequenced from one sample in a study of blood T cell repertoires in COVID-19. Sequencing was performed with immunoSEQ multiplex PCR; in TCRdb, only in-frame clones are kept and a portion is missing. The sample yields 66,000 or so clones, around 77% seen once. Material for sequencing was peripheral blood. These receptors all stem from a human donor in a cohort sampled during active COVID-19.

This clone showed up many times. This rearrangement joins TRBV28 to TRBJ2-7; 7 nucleotides match TRBD1. The CDR3 covers 13 residues. From germline, CDR1 is MDHEN and CDR2 SYDVKM. The ends lost 5 bases at V and 7 bases at J; junction bases unmatched: 8. CDR3 coding DNA: TGTGCCAGCAGTGGGGGACAGCTTGGAGAGCAGTACTTC. This gives the protein CASSGGQLGEQYF.

The chain is built from TRBV13 and TRBJ2-7; D is undetermined. CDR1 and CDR2 from the germline V gene are PRHDT and FYEKMQ (reference sequence). With 1 base removed from V and 3 bases from J, the gap between germline ends came to 7 bases. The CDR3 extends over 13 amino acids. CDR3 sequence reads: CASSLDPSYEQYF. CDR3 sequence (DNA): TGTGCCAGCAGCTTAGACCCCAGCTACGAGCAGTACTTC.

This clone was picked up a small number of times. The rearrangement uses TRBV5-1 and TRBJ1-6, with 8 bases identical to TRBD1. The CDR3 consists of 15 residues. Trimming cost V 5 bases and J 6 bases; bases outside gene matches: 7. Germline values: CDR1 SGHRS, CDR2 YFSETQ. CDR3 amino acids: CASSSGQAPNSPLHF. CDR3 DNA sequence: TGCGCCAGCAGTTCGGGACAGGCCCCTAATTCACCCCTCCACTTT.

The sample holds a few counts of this clone. The CDR3 protein is CASSPGVRIYEQYF. CDR3 DNA: TGTGCCAGCAGCCCAGGGGTCCGGATCTACGAGCAGTACTTC. V and J are TRBV11-2 and TRBJ2-7, with a weak D call TRBD1 (6 bases). V lost 5 bases and J 3 bases, leaving 14 bases between the germline ends. The CDR3 runs 14 residues. Per the germline V gene, CDR1 is SGHAT and CDR2 is FQNNGV.

Only a few counts were recorded for this clone. The chain is built from TRBV24-1 and TRBJ1-5; no definite D call. V lost 4 bases and J lost 2, with 14 bases in between. Germline V gene sequence: CDR1 KGHDR, CDR2 SFDVKD. The CDR3 sequence is 16 residues long. DNA for the CDR3: TGTGCCACCAGTGAGGGCGGGGAGATCGGCAATCAGCCCCAGCATTTT. Protein product: CATSEGGEIGNQPQHF.

This chain joins TRBV18 and TRBJ2-1; D not certain. The V gene lost 2 bases and the J gene lost 7 bases, with 9 bases spanning the gap. This CDR3 has 13 residues. Germline CDR1 is KGHSH and CDR2 is LQKENI. The CDR3 is CASSPEAENEQFF. CDR3 coding DNA: TGTGCCAGCTCACCAGAGGCAGAAAATGAGCAGTTCTTC.